This paragraph covers one T cell receptor beta chain sequence. Its target is unknown. Germline CDR1 reads SNHLY; CDR2 reads FYNNEI. The CDR3 extends over 14 amino acids. These data originate in a study of cytomegalovirus exposure and HLA in healthy donors. Study observations and caveats: A later analysis by the authors found several of the most significant clusters apparently linked to common viral pathogens.

Researchers ran the PCR with 60 Vbeta and 13 Jbeta primers. Here immunoSEQ multiplex PCR was the method, and the copy in TCRdb shows in-frame clones only, minus some. Altogether more than 110,000 clones are present, roughly 79% being singletons, with the ten largest covering approximately 1.5%. Healthy bone marrow donors made up the cohort. This TCR came from a young man in good health and CMV-seropositive. The chain carries TRBV2 and TRBJ2-5; 11 bases match TRBD1. The DNA end is a closer match to TRBJ2-7, so the J assignment may be wrong. Sample: PBMCs. CDR3 nucleotides: TGTGCCAGCAGGTGGACAGGGGGCAGGTACGAGCAGTACTTC. Its protein product is CASRWTGGRYEQYF.